The 31 T cell receptor beta chains reported below all come from one sample, sequenced in a study of shared T cell receptors in the human thymus (dated by TCRdb to the early 2020s). The method was the immunoSEQ multiplex PCR assay. The source is immuneACCESS, and TCRdb retained only in-frame sequences with V and J called. Part of the clones is not carried over; for the studies checked, unresolved V genes explain less than half of this, and the remainder is unexplained. Within this sample are some 700,000 clones, with 75% to 90% of them counted one time only. The ten largest clones add up to 0.0095% to 0.011% of the sample. The same sample was also studied in work on human thymus T cells.

Sequenced sample: thymocytes. The receptors originated from a girl in the first two years of life with a congenital heart defect. Donor details come from another sample of the same person, matched by shared clones.

The CDR3 sequence is CASKDRAINYGYTF. CDR3 DNA: TGTGCCAGCAAGGACAGGGCAATTAACTATGGCTACACCTTC. The V and J genes are TRBV2 and TRBJ1-2; 8 bases fit TRBD1. CDR1 SNHLY and CDR2 FYNNEI come from the germline V gene. J was trimmed by 1 base and V by 7 bases; bases with no gene match: 5. The CDR3 totals 14 residues.

This chain uses TRBV9 with TRBJ1-4; D is unclear. The CDR3 spans 15 residues. In germline, CDR1 is SGDLS, CDR2 YYNGEE. V was shortened by 4 bases and J by 8 bases, with 18 bases between the two germline ends. The CDR3 sequence is CASSPGEWVKEKLFF. The CDR3 DNA is TGTGCCAGCAGCCCCGGGGAGTGGGTGAAGGAAAAACTGTTTTTT. Full variable domain (outside the CDR3, taken from reference TRBV9 and TRBJ1-4): DSGVTQTPKHLITATGQRVTLRCSPRSGDLSVYWYQQSLDQGLQFLIQYYNGEERAKGNILERFSAQQFPDLHSELNLSSLELGDSALYFCASSPGEWVKEKLFFGSGTQLSVL.

V usage is TRBV7-8 and J usage is TRBJ1-1, with TRBD1 matching 9 bases. The CDR3 consists of 17 residues. Germline V lookup: CDR1 SGHVS, CDR2 FQNEAQ. V trimming: 4 bases; J trimming: 3 bases; junction bases outside the gene matches: 12. CDR3 nucleotide sequence: TGTGCCAGCAGCTCCCACCCCTTACAGGGGGCGGACACTGAAGCTTTCTTT. It specifies CASSSHPLQGADTEAFF.

The chain couples TRBV29-1 to TRBJ2-3; 8 positions agree with TRBD1. Germline CDR1 and CDR2: SQVTM and ANQGSEA. Trimming cost V 1 base and J 2 bases; bases outside gene matches: 5. The CDR3 covers 15 residues. The CDR3 nucleotides read TGCAGCGTTGAAGCTCCAGGGGGCACCACAGATACGCAGTATTTT. Its translation is CSVEAPGGTTDTQYF.

The chain carries TRBV7-3 and TRBJ2-7; 7 nucleotides match TRBD1. This CDR3 is 13 amino acids long. Germline values: CDR1 SGHTA, CDR2 FQGTGA. V gave up 5 bases and J gave up 2 bases; unmatched junction bases: 3. CDR3: CASSRDRTYEQYF. The CDR3 DNA follows: TGTGCCAGCAGCCGGGACAGAACCTACGAGCAGTACTTC.

Here the CDR3 reads CASSQNTTGRDRAGLSEKLFF. The CDR3 DNA sequence: TGCGCCAGCAGCCAAAATACTACGGGCCGGGACAGGGCCGGTTTGAGTGAAAAACTGTTTTTT. This rearrangement joins TRBV4-1 to TRBJ1-4; TRBD1 matches 9 bases. With 2 bases clipped from V and 7 bases from J, the junction kept 23 bases outside the gene matches. The length of the CDR3 is 21 residues. Germline V gene data show CDR1 as MGHRA and CDR2 as YSYEKL.

The gene calls are TRBV14 and TRBJ2-7; the match to TRBD1 covers 10 bases. Losses at the gene ends were 4 bases for V and 4 bases for J; bases not matched to a gene: 4. The CDR3 covers 14 residues. Germline V gene lookup returns CDR1 SGHDN and CDR2 FVKESK. The CDR3 sequence: CASSPGTGEYEQYF. The CDR3 DNA sequence: TGTGCCAGCAGCCCCGGGACAGGGGAGTACGAGCAGTACTTC.

This chain connects TRBV21-1 to TRBJ1-2; TRBD1 reflects the table's D call only, with no check against the DNA. TRBV21-1 has pseudogene status. The CDR3 runs to 15 residues. In nucleotides, the CDR3 is TGTGCCTGGTCACCTGGGGACAGTAATAACTATGGCTACACCTTC. Residues: CAWSPGDSNNYGYTF.

The chain recombines TRBV7-2 with TRBJ1-1, with D possibly TRBD1 on 5 matching bases. There are 13 residues in the CDR3. The germline gives CDR1 SGHTA, CDR2 FQGNSA. Trimming cost V 6 bases and J 5 bases, with 13 bases left between them. The CDR3 sequence is CASRGRGETEAFF. The CDR3 nucleotides read TGTGCCAGCAGGGGACGGGGGGAGACTGAAGCTTTCTTT.

This rearrangement joins TRBV6-5 to TRBJ2-7; 7 nucleotides agree with TRBD2. Germline V CDR1 and CDR2: MNHEY, SVGAGI. This CDR3 has 15 amino acids. V trimming: 8 bases; J trimming: 3 bases; junction bases outside the gene matches: 13. The CDR3 reads CASRREWGGVYEQYF. CDR3 nucleotides: TGTGCCAGCCGCCGGGAGTGGGGGGGAGTCTACGAGCAGTACTTC.

The gene calls are TRBV6-1 and TRBJ1-1, with a possible D match to TRBD1 (6 bases). CDR1 and CDR2 from the germline V gene are MNHNS and SASEGT. The CDR3 is made up of 13 amino acids. Trimming stripped 10 bases from V and 4 bases from J, with 16 bases between. The CDR3 nucleotides are TGTGCCACCCAAACAGGGCTTTGCACTGAAGCTTTCTTT. It yields the protein CATQTGLCTEAFF.

The chain combines TRBV12-5 with TRBJ2-1; 10 bases match TRBD2. This CDR3 has 20 residues. The V gene's germline CDR1 is LGHNT and CDR2 FRNRAP. The V segment lost 0 bases and the J segment 9 bases; nucleotides outside the gene matches: 20. The CDR3 loop is CASGLVKAGGRSGGYGEQFF. CDR3 nucleotide sequence: TGTGCTAGTGGTTTGGTGAAAGCGGGGGGGCGATCTGGAGGCTATGGTGAGCAGTTCTTC.

This rearrangement joins TRBV6-6 to TRBJ2-5; tentatively, D is TRBD2 (6 bases). The V gene's germline CDR1 is MNHNY and CDR2 SVGAGI (reference sequence). The germline V and J ends were trimmed by 3 bases and 1 base, with 9 bases remaining between them. This CDR3 is 14 amino acids long. The CDR3 bases are TGTGCCAGCAGTTATCGGGACTTCCAAGAGACCCAGTACTTC. This sequence encodes CASSYRDFQETQYF.

A single count supports this clone. Different DNA sequences within this sample yield the same CDR3. This chain connects TRBV28 to TRBJ1-6; D is ambiguous. Germline lookup yields CDR1 MDHEN and CDR2 SYDVKM. This CDR3 is built from 14 residues. Trimming left V 3 bases short and J 7 bases short, with 10 bases between. As DNA, the CDR3 is TGTGCCAGCAGTTTTCGGGGTGGGAATTCACCCCTCCACTTT. This encodes CASSFRGGNSPLHF.

V gene TRBV7-9 combines with J gene TRBJ1-4; D unclear. The CDR3 is 18 residues long. V lost 2 bases, J lost 0 bases, and 16 bases lay in between. The V gene's germline CDR1 is SEHNR and CDR2 FQNEAQ (reference sequence). The CDR3 DNA is TGTGCCAGCAGCTTAAGGCCAGCCGAGGAGGCAACTAATGAAAAACTGTTTTTT. Encoded protein: CASSLRPAEEATNEKLFF.

The chain couples TRBV4-3 to TRBJ2-5, with TRBD2 identical over 14 bases. V gave up 3 bases and J gave up 5 bases; unmatched junction bases: 8. The CDR3 is made up of 17 amino acids. In germline, CDR1 is LGHNA, CDR2 YSLEER. CDR3 loop: CASSQETSGGASETQYF. For the CDR3, the DNA is TGCGCCAGCAGCCAGGAGACTAGCGGGGGGGCGTCGGAGACCCAGTACTTC.

This chain links TRBV7-8 with TRBJ1-3; the D gene is possibly TRBD1 (5 bases). CDR1 is SGHVS and CDR2 is FQNEAQ in the germline V gene. This CDR3 is built from 15 residues. V lost 0 bases to trimming and J lost 2 bases, with 8 bases between them. The CDR3 sequence: CASSLARGTGNTIYF. As DNA, the CDR3 is TGTGCCAGCAGCTTAGCGCGGGGGACTGGAAACACCATATATTTT.

The sample holds a few counts of this clone. The rearrangement links TRBV5-1 to TRBJ1-2, with 9 bases fitting TRBD1. This CDR3 spans 17 amino acids. The germline V gene encodes CDR1 SGHRS and CDR2 YFSETQ. Losses at the gene ends were 1 base for V and 6 bases for J; bases not matched to a gene: 13. This chain's CDR3 is CASSLFSPDRGRNGYTF. CDR3 DNA: TGCGCCAGCAGCTTGTTTTCGCCAGACAGGGGGAGGAATGGCTACACCTTC.

As concerns this clone: Its ends do not fully match the called genes, so a read error is possible. The V and J genes are TRBV6-5 and TRBJ1-1; 9 nucleotides match TRBD1. The CDR3 runs 14 residues. Germline loops: CDR1 MNHEY, CDR2 SVGAGI. CDR3 nucleotides: TGTGCCAGCAGTCGGACCGAGGCGGGACAGGGCTATGTTTTT. This translates into CASSRTEAGQGYVF.

This clone has a single count. The chain joins TRBV6-5 to TRBJ2-1; 8 nucleotides match TRBD2. The CDR3 consists of 15 residues. The V and J ends lost 6 bases and 2 bases, in that order; junction bases with no gene match: 6. Germline CDR1 is MNHEY and CDR2 is SVGAGI. CDR3: CASRTTSETYNEQFF. For the CDR3, the DNA is TGTGCCAGCAGAACGACTAGCGAGACCTACAATGAGCAGTTCTTC.

The V and J genes are TRBV9 and TRBJ1-6; 8 bases map to TRBD1. The J segment lost 10 bases and the V segment lost 0 bases, leaving 6 bases of the junction unmatched. Per the germline V gene, CDR1 is SGDLS and CDR2 is YYNGEE. The CDR3 has 15 residues. CDR3 nucleotide sequence: TGTGCCAGCAGCGTAGGAGGGACAGGAAAGTCACCCCTCCACTTT. It yields the protein CASSVGGTGKSPLHF.

This clone was counted a single time. The rearrangement uses TRBV5-4 and TRBJ1-1, with D hard to call. The V gene's germline CDR1 is SGHNT and CDR2 YYREEE (reference sequence). Deletions cut 0 bases from V and 4 bases from J, with 16 bases between. The CDR3 runs 16 residues. CDR3 sequence (DNA): TGTGCCAGCAGCTTGGGCCTCAATGACGGGATCACTGAAGCTTTCTTT. It yields the protein CASSLGLNDGITEAFF.

The chain recombines TRBV19 with TRBJ1-5; D is undetermined. Germline loops: CDR1 LNHDA, CDR2 SQIVND (reference sequence). This CDR3 spans 14 amino acids. The V end lost 9 bases, the J end lost 2 bases, and 14 bases lay between the germline ends. This CDR3 reads CASLDWVGNQPQHF. The CDR3 DNA reads as TGTGCCAGCTTGGACTGGGTGGGCAATCAGCCCCAGCATTTT.

Only one count was recorded for this clone. The chain has TRBV6-5 and TRBJ2-5; the D is unclear. Matching the DNA end better, TRBJ2-7 makes the J call doubtful. This CDR3 is built from 16 residues. The V gene's germline CDR1 is MNHEY and CDR2 SVGAGI. As DNA, the CDR3 is TGTGCCAGCAGTTACTTTTATCACGGGTCCTCCTACGAGCAGTACTTC. This translates into CASSYFYHGSSYEQYF.

This sequence joins TRBV5-6 and TRBJ2-2; perhaps TRBD2 as D (7 bases). Germline V gene lookup returns CDR1 SGHDT and CDR2 YYEEEE. V dropped 4 bases and J dropped 2 bases, with 18 bases sitting between them. The CDR3 length is 17 residues. Here the CDR3 DNA reads TGTGCCAGCAGCACGCTGACCGCGGGGGCTAACACCGGGGAGCTGTTTTTT. Translated: CASSTLTAGANTGELFF.

The V call is TRBV5-5, the J call TRBJ1-1, with 9 nucleotides matching TRBD1. This CDR3 has 15 amino acids. The germline gives CDR1 SGHKS, CDR2 YYEKEE (reference sequence). V lost 7 bases and J lost 11; bases outside the gene matches: 18. CDR3 DNA sequence: TGTGCCAGCGTAGGAGAACAGGGGGCCCTTGTAGGGGCTTTCTTT. It yields the protein CASVGEQGALVGAFF.

The chain employs TRBV5-6 and TRBJ1-3, with a tentative D call TRBD1 (5 bases). Per the germline V gene, CDR1 is SGHDT and CDR2 is YYEEEE. V gave up 0 bases and J gave up 0 bases, with 10 bases separating them. This CDR3 has 16 amino acids. CDR3 bases: TGTGCCAGCAGCTTGGCACGACAGCCCTCTGGAAACACCATATATTTT. Protein: CASSLARQPSGNTIYF.

CDR3 loop: CASRAPGQAVAQYF. DNA of the CDR3: TGTGCCAGCAGGGCTCCGGGACAGGCAGTGGCCCAGTACTTC. This chain connects TRBV2 to TRBJ2-5; 8 bases match TRBD1. CDR3 length: 14 amino acids. Germline CDR1 is SNHLY and CDR2 is FYNNEI. Trimming removed 6 bases from V and 9 bases from J; junction bases left unmatched: 12.

The chain carries TRBV5-5 and TRBJ1-2; 7 bases are shared with TRBD1. The CDR3 consists of 16 residues. Unmatched junction bases numbered 13, after V lost 3 bases and J lost 5 bases. Germline CDR1 SGHKS, CDR2 YYEKEE (reference sequence). The CDR3 spells CASSSEPLTGSYGYTF. The CDR3 DNA sequence: TGTGCCAGCAGCTCGGAGCCTTTGACAGGGTCGTATGGCTACACCTTC.

The chain links TRBV19 to TRBJ1-4, with no clear D. The CDR3 runs 15 residues. CDR1 and CDR2 (germline): LNHDA, SQIVND (reference sequence). V lost 5 bases, J lost 5 bases, and 15 bases lay in between. The DNA for the CDR3 is TGTGCCAGTAGTTCCCCGTTGATCAGAAATGAAAAACTGTTTTTT. Amino acid sequence: CASSSPLIRNEKLFF.

This chain uses TRBV30 with TRBJ2-6; 7 bases align to TRBD1. The germline V gene has CDR1 GTSNPN and CDR2 SVGIG (reference sequence). Germline trimming cut 8 bases from V and 1 base from J; bases unmatched to any gene: 11. The CDR3 loop spans 16 amino acids. DNA of the CDR3: TGTGCCGGCCAGGACAGGCAAACTTCTGGGGCCAACGTCCTGACTTTC. Translated: CAGQDRQTSGANVLTF. Together with reference TRBV30 and TRBJ2-6, the CDR3 gives the full variable domain: SQTIHQWPATLVQPVGSPLSLECTVEGTSNPNLYWYRQAAGRGLQLLFYSVGIGQISSEVPQNLSASRPQDRQFILSSKKLLLSDSGFYLCAGQDRQTSGANVLTFGAGSRLTVL.